This TCR beta chain was captured in a study of blood T cell repertoires in COVID-19. Sequencing was performed with immunoSEQ multiplex PCR; in TCRdb, only in-frame clones are kept and a portion is missing. The sample carries fewer than 250,000 clones, 80% to 90% recorded once. A note on this clone: It is unclear where the CDR3 begins or ends on the DNA, so no DNA is shown, and the CDR3 is as TCRdb lists it.

The CDR3 length is 15 residues, termini included. Germline values: CDR1 MNHNY, CDR2 SVGAGI (reference sequence). The sample taken for sequencing was PBMCs or T cells enriched from blood (not recorded which). The clonotype originates from a woman aged 45-65 years who had been exposed to COVID-19. The chain employs TRBV6-6 and TRBJ1-5. CDR3 residues: CASSSSGGPGQPQHF.